A single sample gave rise to the 10 T cell receptor beta chains below, sequenced in a study of blood T cell repertoires in COVID-19. The assay was immunoSEQ multiplex PCR, and TCRdb's table has in-frame clones only and misses some. The table records around 90,000 clones, around four fifths of them present only once. The sample comprised peripheral blood. The receptors derive from a woman aged 70-85 years with active or convalescent COVID-19.

This rearrangement joins TRBV7-2 to TRBJ1-5; 12 bases align to TRBD1. From germline, CDR1 is SGHTA and CDR2 FQGNSA. The CDR3 is made up of 19 amino acids. With V trimmed by 5 bases and J by 2 bases, 13 bases remained unmatched. Here the CDR3 DNA reads TGTGCCAGCAGCCTCGGGGGGACAGGGGGCATTGGGGGCAATCAGCCCCAGCATTTT. This gives the protein CASSLGGTGGIGGNQPQHF.

Worth noting for this clone: At one boundary the junction diverges from the germline segment, which might be a read error. The chain is built from TRBV7-2 and TRBJ2-7; D perhaps matches TRBD1 (5 bases). In germline, CDR1 is SGHTA, CDR2 FQGNSA. This CDR3 region has 16 residues. CDR3 coding DNA: TGTGCCAACAGCAACAGCCGCCCCCGACAGACCTACGAGCAGTACTTC. Translating it yields CANSNSRPRQTYEQYF.

Remarks on this clone: The junction differs from germline at one of its ends, possibly a read error. V gene TRBV3-1 (or the pseudogene TRBV3-2) combines with J gene TRBJ2-1, with D unresolved. The CDR3 is 20 amino acids. Per germline, CDR1 LGHDT and CDR2 YNNKEL (reference sequence). CDR3 bases: TGTGCCAGCAGTCAAGTTTTCGGAGCCGGGTTCCTTCCATCCTACAATGAGCAGTTCTTC. Protein product: CASSQVFGAGFLPSYNEQFF.

The rearrangement uses TRBV5-1 and TRBJ2-5; perhaps TRBD1 as D (6 bases). Germline CDR1 is SGHRS and CDR2 is YFSETQ. The CDR3 has 13 amino acids. Trimming took off 5 bases at V and 3 bases at J, with 11 bases between the two ends. The CDR3 bases are TGCGCCAGCAGTGCTAGACAGGAAGAGACCCAGTACTTC. Translating gives CASSARQEETQYF.

The chain employs TRBV5-1 and TRBJ1-6; D is possibly TRBD1 (6 bases). Germline values: CDR1 SGHRS, CDR2 YFSETQ. This CDR3 comprises 15 residues. Deletions cut 0 bases from V and 7 bases from J, with 11 bases between. For the CDR3, the DNA is TGCGCCAGCAGCTTGGTGCGCCAGGGGAATTCACCCCTCCACTTT. It yields the protein CASSLVRQGNSPLHF.

The CDR3 loop reads CASSAETAYGYTF. The CDR3 DNA reads TGTGCCAGCAGTGCGGAGACAGCCTATGGCTACACCTTC. The chain combines TRBV2 with TRBJ1-2, with D perhaps matching TRBD1 (5 bases). CDR1 and CDR2 from the germline V gene are SNHLY and FYNNEI. V was pared by 4 bases and J by 4 bases, with 10 bases between. CDR3 length equals 13 residues.

The V call is TRBV11-2, the J call TRBJ2-7; perhaps TRBD1 as D (6 bases). With 5 bases removed from V and 0 bases from J, the gap between germline ends came to 14 bases. CDR1 is SGHAT and CDR2 is FQNNGV in the germline V gene. The CDR3 has 15 amino acids. The CDR3 spells CASSNSGQPSYEQYF. The CDR3 nucleotides are TGTGCCAGCAGCAACTCGGGACAACCCTCCTACGAGCAGTACTTC.

This clone showed up just once. The chain has TRBV3-1 (or the pseudogene TRBV3-2) and TRBJ2-3; D call uncertain. The CDR3 is 17 residues long. From germline, CDR1 is LGHDT and CDR2 YNNKEL (reference sequence). Trimming shortened V by 1 base and J by 1 base, and 15 bases separated the two germline ends. The CDR3: CASSQGRRSLGTDTQYF. The CDR3 coding sequence is TGTGCCAGCAGCCAAGGCCGGCGGTCGTTGGGCACAGATACGCAGTATTTT.

This clone came up a few times. The V call is TRBV3-1 (or the pseudogene TRBV3-2), the J call TRBJ2-3; the D is unclear. From germline, CDR1 is LGHDT and CDR2 YNNKEL (reference sequence). This CDR3 spans 13 amino acids. The V end was cut by 3 bases, the J end by 1 base, with 5 bases between. The CDR3 here is CASSHTGTDTQYF. The CDR3, as DNA: TGTGCCAGCAGCCACACAGGCACAGATACGCAGTATTTT.

The V and J genes are TRBV28 and TRBJ1-6, with TRBD1 identical over 7 bases. This CDR3 comprises 15 residues. With V trimmed by 6 bases and J by 5 bases, 7 bases remained unmatched. Germline V gene sequence: CDR1 MDHEN, CDR2 SYDVKM. For the CDR3, the DNA is TGTGCCAGCAGAAAGCACAGGGGAAATAATTCACCCCTCCACTTT. This translates into CASRKHRGNNSPLHF.